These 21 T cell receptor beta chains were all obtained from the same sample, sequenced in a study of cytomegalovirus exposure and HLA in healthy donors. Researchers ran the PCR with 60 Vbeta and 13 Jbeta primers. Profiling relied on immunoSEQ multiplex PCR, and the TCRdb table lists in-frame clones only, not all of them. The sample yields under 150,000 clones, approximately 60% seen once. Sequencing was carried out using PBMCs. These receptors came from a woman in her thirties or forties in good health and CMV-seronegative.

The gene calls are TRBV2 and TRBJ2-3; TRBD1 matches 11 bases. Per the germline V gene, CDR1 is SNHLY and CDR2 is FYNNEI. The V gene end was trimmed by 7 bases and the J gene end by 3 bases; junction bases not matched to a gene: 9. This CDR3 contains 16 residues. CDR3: CASNRDRGSGTDTQYF. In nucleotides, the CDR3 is TGTGCCAGCAATCGGGACAGGGGGAGTGGTACAGATACGCAGTATTTT.

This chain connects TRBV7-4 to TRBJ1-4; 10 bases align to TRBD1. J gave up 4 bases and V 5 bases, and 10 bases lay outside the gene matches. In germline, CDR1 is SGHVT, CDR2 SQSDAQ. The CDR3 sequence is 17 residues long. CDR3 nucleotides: TGTGCCAGCAGCCCGCCGGGACAGGGGACTAATAATGAAAAACTGTTTTTT. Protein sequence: CASSPPGQGTNNEKLFF.

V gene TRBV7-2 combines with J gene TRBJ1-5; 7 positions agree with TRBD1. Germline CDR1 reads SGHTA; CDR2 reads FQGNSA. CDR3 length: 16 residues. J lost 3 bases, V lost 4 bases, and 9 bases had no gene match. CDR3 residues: CASSWGGQALNQPQHF. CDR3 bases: TGTGCCAGCAGCTGGGGAGGACAGGCGCTCAATCAGCCCCAGCATTTT.

The CDR3 region is CAWSVFSAGPEKLFF. The CDR3 nucleotides read TGTGCCTGGAGTGTTTTCTCGGCAGGGCCTGAAAAACTGTTTTTT. The J gene is TRBJ1-4, the V gene TRBV30; maybe TRBD1 (5 bases). V lost 0 bases and J lost 7, with 15 bases in between. CDR3 size: 15 residues. From germline, CDR1 is GTSNPN and CDR2 SVGIG (reference sequence).

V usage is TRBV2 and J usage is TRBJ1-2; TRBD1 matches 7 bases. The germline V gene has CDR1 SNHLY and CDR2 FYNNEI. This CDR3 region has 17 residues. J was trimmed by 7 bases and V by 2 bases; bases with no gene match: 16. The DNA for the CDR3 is TGTGCCAGCAGTGAATCAGTGGCCCCAGGGGGGATCGGTGGCTACACCTTC. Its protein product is CASSESVAPGGIGGYTF. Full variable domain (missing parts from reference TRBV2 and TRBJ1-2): EPEVTQTPSHQVTQMGQEVILRCVPISNHLYFYWYRQILGQKVEFLVSFYNNEISEKSEIFDDQFSVERPDGSNFTLKIRSTKLEDSAMYFCASSESVAPGGIGGYTFGSGTRLTVV.

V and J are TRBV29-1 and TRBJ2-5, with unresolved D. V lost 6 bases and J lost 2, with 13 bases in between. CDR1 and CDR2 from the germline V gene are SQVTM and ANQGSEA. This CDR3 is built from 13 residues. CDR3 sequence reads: CSVIHTAQETQYF. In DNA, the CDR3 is TGCAGCGTGATACATACAGCTCAAGAGACCCAGTACTTC.

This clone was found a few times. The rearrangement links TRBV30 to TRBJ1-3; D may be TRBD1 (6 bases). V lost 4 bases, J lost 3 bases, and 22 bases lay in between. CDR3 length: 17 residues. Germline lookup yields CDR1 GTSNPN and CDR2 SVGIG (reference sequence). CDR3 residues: CAWTPGLGRGDGNTIYF. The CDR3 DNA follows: TGTGCCTGGACCCCCGGGCTGGGCAGGGGCGATGGAAACACCATATATTTT.

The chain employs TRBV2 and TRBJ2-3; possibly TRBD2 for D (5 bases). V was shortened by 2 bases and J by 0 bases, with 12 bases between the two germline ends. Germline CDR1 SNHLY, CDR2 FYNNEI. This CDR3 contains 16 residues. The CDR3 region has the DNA TGTGCCAGCAGTGAAAGGGCTAGCCCGAGCACAGATACGCAGTATTTT. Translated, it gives CASSERASPSTDTQYF.

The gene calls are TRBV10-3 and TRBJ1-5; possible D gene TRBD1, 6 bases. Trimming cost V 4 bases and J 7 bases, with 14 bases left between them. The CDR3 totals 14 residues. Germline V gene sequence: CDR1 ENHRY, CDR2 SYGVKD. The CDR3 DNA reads TGTGCCATCAGTGGGGGGCCCAGGGGACAGCCCCAGCATTTT. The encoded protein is CAISGGPRGQPQHF.

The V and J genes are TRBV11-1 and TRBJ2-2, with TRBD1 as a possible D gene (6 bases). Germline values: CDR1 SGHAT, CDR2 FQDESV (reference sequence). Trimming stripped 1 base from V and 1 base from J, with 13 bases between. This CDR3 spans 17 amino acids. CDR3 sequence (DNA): TGTGCCAGCAGCTTAGGGGGGCTACAGGGGAACACCGGGGAGCTGTTTTTT. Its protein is CASSLGGLQGNTGELFF.

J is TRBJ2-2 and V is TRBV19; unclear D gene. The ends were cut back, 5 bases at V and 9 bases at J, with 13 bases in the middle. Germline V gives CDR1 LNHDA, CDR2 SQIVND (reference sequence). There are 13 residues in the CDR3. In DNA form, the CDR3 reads TGTGCCAGTAGTTTTCTGCTAAGCCGGGAGCTGTTTTTT. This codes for CASSFLLSRELFF.

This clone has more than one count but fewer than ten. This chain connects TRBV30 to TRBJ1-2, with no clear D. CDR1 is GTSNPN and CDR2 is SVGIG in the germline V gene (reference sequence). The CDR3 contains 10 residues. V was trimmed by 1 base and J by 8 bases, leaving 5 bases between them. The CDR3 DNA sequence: TGTGCCTGGAGTGCGGGGGGCTACACCTTC. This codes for CAWSAGGYTF.

The CDR3 DNA sequence: TGTGCCAGCAGCTTAGGGAGAGCGGGGCGGGCCTTCGATGAGCAGTTCTTC. Its translation is CASSLGRAGRAFDEQFF. The chain couples TRBV7-9 to TRBJ2-1, with TRBD2 matching over 7 bases. Germline V lookup: CDR1 SEHNR, CDR2 FQNEAQ (reference sequence). The CDR3 loop spans 17 amino acids. The V segment lost 1 base and the J segment 8 bases; nucleotides outside the gene matches: 14.

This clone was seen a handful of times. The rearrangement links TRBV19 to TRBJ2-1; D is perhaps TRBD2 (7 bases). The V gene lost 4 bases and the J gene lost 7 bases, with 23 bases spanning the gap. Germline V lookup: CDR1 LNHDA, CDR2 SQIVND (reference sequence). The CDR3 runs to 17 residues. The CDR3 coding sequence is TGTGCCAGTAGTAAACGGGGGGACACCCTTAATCGGAATGAGCAGTTCTTC. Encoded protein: CASSKRGDTLNRNEQFF.

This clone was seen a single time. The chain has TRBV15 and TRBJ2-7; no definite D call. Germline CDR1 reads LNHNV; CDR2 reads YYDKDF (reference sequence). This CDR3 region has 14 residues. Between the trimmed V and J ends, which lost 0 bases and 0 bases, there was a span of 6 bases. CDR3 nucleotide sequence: TGTGCCACCAGCAGAGATCACAACTCCTACGAGCAGTACTTC. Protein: CATSRDHNSYEQYF.

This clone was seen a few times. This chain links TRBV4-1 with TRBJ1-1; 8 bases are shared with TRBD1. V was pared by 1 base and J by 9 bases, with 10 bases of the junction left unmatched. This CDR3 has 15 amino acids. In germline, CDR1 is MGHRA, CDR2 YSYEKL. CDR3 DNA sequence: TGCGCCAGCAGCCAAGTAGGCAGGGGGCTTCGGAAAGCTTTCTTT. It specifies CASSQVGRGLRKAFF.

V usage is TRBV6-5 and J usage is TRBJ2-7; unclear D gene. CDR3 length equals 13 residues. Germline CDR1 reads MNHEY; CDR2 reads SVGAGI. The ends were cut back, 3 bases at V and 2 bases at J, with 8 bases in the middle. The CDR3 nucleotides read TGTGCCAGCAGTTATGCAGGCACCTACGAGCAGTACTTC. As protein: CASSYAGTYEQYF.

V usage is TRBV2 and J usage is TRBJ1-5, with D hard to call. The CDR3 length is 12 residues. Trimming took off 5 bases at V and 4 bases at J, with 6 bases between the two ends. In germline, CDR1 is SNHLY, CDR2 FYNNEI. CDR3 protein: CASSPENQPQHF. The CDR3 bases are TGTGCCAGCAGTCCCGAGAATCAGCCCCAGCATTTT.

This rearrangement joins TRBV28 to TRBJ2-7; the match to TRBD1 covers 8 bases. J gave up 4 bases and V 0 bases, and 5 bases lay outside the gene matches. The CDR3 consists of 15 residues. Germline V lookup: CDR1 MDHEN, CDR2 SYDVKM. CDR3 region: CASSLWQGARYEQYF. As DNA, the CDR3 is TGTGCCAGCAGTTTATGGCAGGGGGCTCGGTACGAGCAGTACTTC.

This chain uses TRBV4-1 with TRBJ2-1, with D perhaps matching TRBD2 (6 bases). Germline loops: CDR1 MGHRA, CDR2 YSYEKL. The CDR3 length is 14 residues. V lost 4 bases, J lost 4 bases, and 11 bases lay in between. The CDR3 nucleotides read TGCGCCAGCAGCCCGCGGGGCGATTACAATGAGCAGTTCTTC. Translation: CASSPRGDYNEQFF.

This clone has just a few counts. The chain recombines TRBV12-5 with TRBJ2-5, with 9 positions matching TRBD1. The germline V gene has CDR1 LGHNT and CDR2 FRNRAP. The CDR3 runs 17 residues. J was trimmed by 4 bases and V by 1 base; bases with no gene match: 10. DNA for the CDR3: TGTGCTAGTGGTTTGGGAACCCGGGACAGGGTAGGAGAGACCCAGTACTTC. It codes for CASGLGTRDRVGETQYF. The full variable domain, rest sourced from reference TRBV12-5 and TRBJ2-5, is DARVTQTPRHKVTEMGQEVTMRCQPILGHNTVFWYRQTMMQGLELLAYFRNRAPLDDSGMPKDRFSAEMPDATLATLKIQPSEPRDSAVYFCASGLGTRDRVGETQYFGPGTRLLVL.